This passage covers 8 T cell receptor beta chains from one sample sequenced in a study of identical twins. TCRdb reprocessed the 5' RACE reads with MiXCR, giving one entry per CDR3 protein. This sample has roughly 540,000 distinct CDR3 sequences, with approximately 22% found just once. These data also formed part of another study, on T cells expressing NK-cell markers.

Sample: CD4+ T cells sorted from blood. Every receptor here comes from a woman aged 18-29 years in good health.

The chain employs TRBV12-3 or TRBV12-4 and TRBJ2-3; 9 positions match TRBD2. CDR3 length: 16 residues. The V gene end was trimmed by 2 bases and the J gene end by 5 bases; junction bases not matched to a gene: 8. The CDR3 reads CASSLTVLSGRDTQYF. Written as DNA, the CDR3 is TGTGCCAGCAGTTTAACCGTTCTTAGCGGGAGAGATACGCAGTATTTT.

The chain has TRBV5-1 and TRBJ2-7, with D maybe TRBD1 (7 bases). This CDR3 is 15 amino acids long. Between the trimmed V and J ends, which lost 0 bases and 3 bases, there was a span of 13 bases. Germline values: CDR1 SGHRS, CDR2 YFSETQ. The CDR3 protein is CASSLVQGGNYEQYF. The CDR3 DNA is TGCGCCAGCAGCTTGGTCCAGGGGGGAAACTACGAGCAGTACTTC.

Comments on this clonotype: Compared with germline, one end of the junction differs, possibly owing to a read error. The V call is TRBV5-5, the J call TRBJ2-2; 15 nucleotides agree with TRBD2. Germline V gene sequence: CDR1 SGHKS, CDR2 YYEKEE (reference sequence). The CDR3 is 16 residues long. CDR3 sequence: CASKGTSGGRTGELFF. CDR3 bases: TGTGCTAGCAAGGGGACTAGCGGGGGGCGGACCGGGGAGCTGTTTTTT.

This chain links TRBV7-2 with TRBJ2-3; tentatively, D is TRBD1 (6 bases). This CDR3 is 15 amino acids long. Trimming cost V 3 bases and J 3 bases, with 13 bases left between them. CDR1 SGHTA and CDR2 FQGNSA come from the germline V gene. The CDR3 bases are TGTGCCAGCAGCTTCAGGGGTGGTTTGACAGATACGCAGTATTTT. Translation: CASSFRGGLTDTQYF. Full variable domain (remainder filled in from reference TRBV7-2 and TRBJ2-3): GAGVSQSPSNKVTEKGKDVELRCDPISGHTALYWYRQSLGQGLEFLIYFQGNSAPDKSGLPSDRFSAERTGGSVSTLTIQRTQQEDSAVYLCASSFRGGLTDTQYFGPGTRLTVL.

This rearrangement joins TRBV20-1 to TRBJ2-7; D remains ambiguous. The CDR3 loop spans 13 amino acids. Germline lookup yields CDR1 DFQATT and CDR2 SNEGSKA (reference sequence). The ends were cut back, 5 bases at V and 3 bases at J, with 14 bases in the middle. The chain's CDR3 is CSAYGDSFYEQYF. CDR3 bases: TGCAGTGCTTATGGAGACTCCTTCTACGAGCAGTACTTC.

This clonotype was seen only a few times. The genes are TRBV24-1 and TRBJ2-3; D is undetermined. In germline, CDR1 is KGHDR, CDR2 SFDVKD. This CDR3 is 16 amino acids long. V was cut by 1 base and J by 1 base, with 11 bases left in between. CDR3 sequence (DNA): TGTGCCACCAGTGATTTCGGAAGGGATGGCACAGATACGCAGTATTTT. Amino acid sequence: CATSDFGRDGTDTQYF.

This rearrangement joins TRBV6-2 or TRBV6-3 to TRBJ1-1, with 7 bases lining up with TRBD1. The V gene end was trimmed by 6 bases and the J gene end by 0 bases; junction bases not matched to a gene: 7. Per the germline V gene, CDR1 is MNHEY and CDR2 is SVGEGT. CDR3 length: 15 amino acids. For the CDR3, the DNA is TGTGCCAGCAGCCACAGGGGACCAATGAACACTGAAGCTTTCTTT. Protein sequence: CASSHRGPMNTEAFF.

This clonotype occurred a few times. The CDR3 sequence: CASSSTGGGSPLHF. The CDR3 region has the DNA TGTGCCAGCAGTTCGACTGGGGGGGGCTCACCCCTCCACTTT. V gene TRBV6-2 or TRBV6-3 combines with J gene TRBJ1-6; D perhaps matches TRBD1 (6 bases). Germline loops: CDR1 MNHEY, CDR2 SVGEGT. The CDR3 covers 14 residues. Trimming removed 4 bases at V and 10 bases at J, with 14 bases between.